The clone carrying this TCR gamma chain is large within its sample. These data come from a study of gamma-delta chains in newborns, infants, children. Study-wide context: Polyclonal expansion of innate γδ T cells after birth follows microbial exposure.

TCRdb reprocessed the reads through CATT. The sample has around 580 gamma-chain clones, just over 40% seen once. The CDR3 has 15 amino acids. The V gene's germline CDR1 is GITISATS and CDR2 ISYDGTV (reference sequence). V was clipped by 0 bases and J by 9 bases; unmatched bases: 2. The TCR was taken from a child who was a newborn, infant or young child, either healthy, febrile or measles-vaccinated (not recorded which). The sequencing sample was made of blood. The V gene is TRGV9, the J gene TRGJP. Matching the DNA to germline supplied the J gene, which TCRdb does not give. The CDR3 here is CALWEVRLGKKIKVF. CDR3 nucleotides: TGTGCCTTGTGGGAGGTGCGGTTGGGCAAAAAAATCAAGGTATTT.